This T cell receptor beta chain was captured by sequencing in a study of control samples from healthy donors and cancer patients. The CDR3 is 14 residues long. Germline CDR1 is SGHNT and CDR2 is YENEEA. V was shortened by 5 bases and J by 7 bases, with 15 bases between the two germline ends. TCRdb's copy holds only in-frame clones and misses some; the assay was immunoSEQ multiplex PCR. The data hold around 130,000 clones, with 85% to 90% observed a single time. This clone was recorded once. Sample: blood. This sequence joins TRBV11-3 and TRBJ2-1, with unresolved D. The clonotype originates from a man younger than 45 in good health. CDR3: CASSTEMRRNEQFF. The CDR3 DNA sequence: TGTGCCAGCAGCACAGAGATGAGGCGGAATGAGCAGTTCTTC.